The TCR beta chain under discussion was sequenced for a study of cytomegalovirus exposure and HLA in healthy donors. PCR employed 60 Vbeta and 13 Jbeta primers. TCRdb's copy holds only in-frame clones and misses some; the assay was immunoSEQ multiplex PCR. The sample lists roughly 100,000 clones, around 77% seen once, with roughly 9.6% in the top ten. V was clipped by 2 bases and J by 2 bases, with 9 bases between them. The germline V gene has CDR1 MGHDK and CDR2 SYGVNS. The CDR3 runs 14 residues. This sequence originates from a male donor in good health and CMV-seropositive. The V call is TRBV25-1, the J call TRBJ1-2, with D perhaps TRBD1 (6 bases). The source material was PBMCs. The chain's CDR3 is CASSESDRNYGYTF. The CDR3 nucleotides are TGTGCCAGCAGTGAAAGTGACAGGAACTATGGCTACACCTTC.